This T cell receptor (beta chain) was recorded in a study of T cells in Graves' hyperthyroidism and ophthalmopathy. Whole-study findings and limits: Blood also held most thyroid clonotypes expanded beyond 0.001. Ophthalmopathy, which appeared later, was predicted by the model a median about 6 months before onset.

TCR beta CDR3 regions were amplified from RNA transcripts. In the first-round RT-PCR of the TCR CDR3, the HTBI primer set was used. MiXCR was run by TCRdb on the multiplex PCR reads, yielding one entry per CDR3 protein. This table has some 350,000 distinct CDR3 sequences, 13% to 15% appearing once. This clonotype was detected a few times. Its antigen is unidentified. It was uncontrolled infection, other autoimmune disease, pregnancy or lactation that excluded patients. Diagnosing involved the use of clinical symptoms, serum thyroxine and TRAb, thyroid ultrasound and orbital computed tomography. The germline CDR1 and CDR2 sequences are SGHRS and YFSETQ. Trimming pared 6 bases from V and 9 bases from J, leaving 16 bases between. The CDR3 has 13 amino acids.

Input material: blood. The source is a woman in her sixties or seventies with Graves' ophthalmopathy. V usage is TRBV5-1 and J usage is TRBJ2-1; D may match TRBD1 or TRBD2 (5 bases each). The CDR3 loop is CASTGPGLGEQFF. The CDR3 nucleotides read TGCGCCAGCACCGGCCCGGGGCTCGGTGAGCAGTTCTTC.